The rows below give T cell receptor beta chains drawn from one sample of a study of technical replicates of blood from four donors. Generated by immunoSEQ multiplex PCR, the TCRdb table keeps only in-frame clones and is missing some. The profile shows about 57,000 clones, more than 75% of them singletons. Sequencing input: PBMCs. All receptors come from a human donor in good health. Some clones in this sample may be carry-over from other donors' samples. Both conserved end residues are part of each CDR3. A D gene is named only where the DNA matches it firmly. Clone sizes are given selectively: once, few, many, or a class where the clone is expanded.

TRBJ2-3 TRBV7-9 NA NA TGTGCCAGCAGACTTGTAGGGGGGGGGACAGATACGCAGTATTTT CASRLVGGGTDTQYF
TRBJ2-7 TRBV6-5 TRBD2 NA TGTGCCACCAAGACTAGCGGAGCCTACGAGCAGTACTTC CATKTSGAYEQYF
TRBJ2-1 TRBV7-2 NA NA TGTGCCAGCAGCCCTCATGGGGGGAACAATGAGCAGTTCTTC CASSPHGGNNEQFF
TRBJ2-1 TRBV5-1 TRBD2 medium-sized TGCGCCAGCAGCTTAAGCGGGGGGTACAATGAGCAGTTCTTC CASSLSGGYNEQFF
TRBJ2-5 TRBV6-1 NA NA TGTGCCAGCAGTGAAGAGCGGCCGGCCACCCAGTACTTC CASSEERPATQYF
TRBJ1-1 TRBV5-8 TRBD1 NA TGTGCCAGCAGCCCGGGACAGGGGCTCACTGAAGCTTTCTTT CASSPGQGLTEAFF
TRBJ2-5 TRBV7-2 TRBD2 NA TGTGCCAGCAGTTATAGAGCGGGGCAAGAGACCCAGTACTTC CASSYRAGQETQYF
TRBJ1-2 TRBV5-1 NA NA TGCGCCAGCAGCGAGGGTCCACGGGGCTACACCTTC CASSEGPRGYTF
TRBJ1-2 TRBV30 NA NA TGTGCCTGGAGTGCGGGGTTTAACTATGGCTACACCTTC CAWSAGFNYGYTF
TRBJ1-1 TRBV4-2 NA NA TGTGCCAGCAGCCAAGATACAGATAACACTGAAGCTTTCTTT CASSQDTDNTEAFF
TRBJ1-3 TRBV5-4 NA NA TGTGCCAGCAGTCGGGGGGAGAGCTCTGGAAACACCATATATTTT CASSRGESSGNTIYF
TRBJ2-7 TRBV2 TRBD1 NA TGTGCCAGCCTGCAACAGGGGGGCTACTACGAGCAGTACTTC CASLQQGGYYEQYF
TRBJ2-1 TRBV13 TRBD1 NA TGTGCCAGCAGCCACGGGGGGACAGGGGGCTACAATGAGCAGTTCTTC CASSHGGTGGYNEQFF
TRBJ1-5 TRBV19 TRBD1 NA TGTGCCAGTAGTATTGGACAGGGGGTTCAGCCCCAGCATTTT CASSIGQGVQPQHF
TRBJ2-7 TRBV21-1 NA NA TGTGCCAGCAGCGAACGGTGGGACAGTAACTACGAGCAGTACTTC CASSERWDSNYEQYF
TRBJ2-7 TRBV5-1 TRBD1 NA TGCGCCAGCAGCCACTTAGACAGGGGGTTAAACGAGCAGTACTTC CASSHLDRGLNEQYF
TRBJ1-2 TRBV7-2 NA NA TGTGCCAGCAGCTCAAACCCAAACCCCGGGGGTGGCTACACCTTC CASSSNPNPGGGYTF
TRBJ1-1 TRBV7-9 NA NA TGTGCCAGCAGCTCCCGGCTGGAGGAGACTGAAGCTTTCTTT CASSSRLEETEAFF
TRBJ2-5 TRBV9 TRBD1 NA TGTGCCAGCAGCGGAACCCAGGGGGTGGTGTCAGAGACCCAGTACTTC CASSGTQGVVSETQYF